This passage covers 17 T cell receptor beta chains from one sample sequenced in a study of cytomegalovirus exposure and HLA in healthy donors. The protocol was immunoSEQ multiplex PCR, while the TCRdb copy is restricted to in-frame clones and leaves out a portion. This table has approximately 220,000 clones, approximately 88% appearing once. Sequenced material: PBMCs. These receptors were collected from a woman in her twenties or thirties in good health and CMV-seropositive.

In the case of this clone: At one boundary the junction diverges from the germline segment, which might be a read error. The chain is built from TRBV28 and TRBJ1-1; D is undetermined. From germline, CDR1 is MDHEN and CDR2 SYDVKM. This CDR3 has 10 amino acids. Written as DNA, the CDR3 is TGTGCCAGCAGTTTCTTTGTTCCGGTCTTT. Translation gives CASSFFVPVF.

The chain uses TRBV29-1 and TRBJ2-5; the match to TRBD2 covers 11 bases. This CDR3 comprises 14 residues. CDR1 and CDR2 (germline): SQVTM, ANQGSEA. The V and J ends lost 4 bases and 4 bases, in that order; junction bases with no gene match: 5. As DNA, the CDR3 is TGCAGCGTTGTACTAGCGGGAGTCTTAGAGACCCAGTACTTC. Its protein is CSVVLAGVLETQYF.

This clone appeared a single time. The genes are TRBV18 and TRBJ2-1; 7 bases align to TRBD1. V was pared by 6 bases and J by 5 bases, with 7 bases of the junction left unmatched. There are 14 residues in the CDR3. Per the germline V gene, CDR1 is KGHSH and CDR2 is LQKENI. The CDR3 sequence: CASSKGAPDNEQFF. The CDR3 bases are TGTGCCAGCTCGAAGGGGGCCCCCGACAATGAGCAGTTCTTC.

CDR3 DNA: TGTGCCAGCAGGACCCTGGTGGGACTAGGAGTCGATGAGCAGTTCTTC. Translated: CASRTLVGLGVDEQFF. This chain connects TRBV7-9 to TRBJ2-1, with 8 nucleotides matching TRBD2. The CDR3 is 16 amino acids. Germline lookup yields CDR1 SEHNR and CDR2 FQNEAQ (reference sequence). V lost 6 bases and J lost 8; bases outside the gene matches: 15.

This rearrangement joins TRBV27 to TRBJ2-5; 7 positions match TRBD1. The CDR3 consists of 14 residues. Losses at the gene ends were 6 bases for V and 5 bases for J; bases not matched to a gene: 9. Germline CDR1 MNHEY, CDR2 SMNVEV (reference sequence). The CDR3 is CASSLTGRGETQYF. The CDR3 DNA reads TGTGCCAGCAGCCTGACAGGGCGCGGGGAGACCCAGTACTTC.

This rearrangement joins TRBV28 to TRBJ1-1, with 7 bases that match TRBD1. CDR3 length: 12 amino acids. Germline V gene data show CDR1 as MDHEN and CDR2 as SYDVKM. V lost 7 bases, J lost 11 bases, and 10 bases stayed unmatched. The CDR3, as DNA: TGTGCCAGCAATGGTGACAGGGTAGAGGCTTTCTTT. The encoded protein is CASNGDRVEAFF.

This clone was picked up one time. V gene TRBV7-9 combines with J gene TRBJ2-7; tentative D call: TRBD2 (5 bases). This CDR3 comprises 16 residues. Per germline, CDR1 SEHNR and CDR2 FQNEAQ (reference sequence). Trimming took off 4 bases at V and 3 bases at J, with 19 bases between the two ends. CDR3 sequence reads: CASSSYSALGYYEQYF. DNA of the CDR3: TGTGCCAGCAGCTCATATAGCGCCCTCGGGTACTACGAGCAGTACTTC. Full variable domain (rest looked up from reference TRBV7-9 and TRBJ2-7): DTGVSQNPRHKITKRGQNVTFRCDPISEHNRLYWYRQTLGQGPEFLTYFQNEAQLEKSRLLSDRFSAERPKGSFSTLEIQRTEQGDSAMYLCASSSYSALGYYEQYFGPGTRLTVT.

This clone showed up just a few times. In nucleotides, the CDR3 is TGTGCCAGCAGCCTTACTAGCGGGTCGAATGAGCAGTTCTTC. This translates into CASSLTSGSNEQFF. This chain uses TRBV11-2 with TRBJ2-1; 9 bases agree with TRBD2. Germline V gene lookup returns CDR1 SGHAT and CDR2 FQNNGV. The CDR3 is made up of 14 amino acids. Unmatched junction bases numbered 6, after V lost 5 bases and J lost 7 bases.

This chain connects TRBV2 to TRBJ1-3; unclear D gene. The CDR3 is made up of 16 amino acids. Germline lookup yields CDR1 SNHLY and CDR2 FYNNEI. V lost 10 bases, J lost 0 bases, and 19 bases lay in between. CDR3 sequence reads: CATAFGRGGSGNTIYF. The CDR3 DNA reads as TGTGCCACCGCGTTTGGGCGGGGAGGCTCTGGAAACACCATATATTTT.

The rearrangement joins TRBV4-1 to TRBJ1-1; TRBD1 is a possible D gene (6 bases). The V end was cut by 0 bases, the J end by 7 bases, with 21 bases between. The CDR3 has 17 amino acids. CDR1 is MGHRA, CDR2 YSYEKL, per germline. The CDR3 DNA reads TGCGCCAGCAGCCAAGAAGGGGGTAGGTCCCCCGGGGATGAAGCTTTCTTT. Amino acid sequence: CASSQEGGRSPGDEAFF.

The chain uses TRBV9 and TRBJ1-2; the match to TRBD1 covers 9 bases. The germline gives CDR1 SGDLS, CDR2 YYNGEE. The CDR3 sequence is 15 residues long. V dropped 1 base and J dropped 3; count of bases not matched to a gene: 4. In DNA, the CDR3 is TGTGCCAGCAGCGTAAAAAGGACAGGGGACTATGGCTACACCTTC. Translating it yields CASSVKRTGDYGYTF.

The genes are TRBV4-2 and TRBJ1-2; 11 bases are shared with TRBD1. The CDR3 loop spans 16 amino acids. Germline V gene lookup returns CDR1 LGHNA and CDR2 YNFKEQ. V dropped 3 bases and J dropped 8; count of bases not matched to a gene: 11. The CDR3 sequence: CASSHPLRDRGEGYTF. The CDR3 DNA sequence: TGTGCCAGCAGCCACCCACTCCGGGACAGGGGGGAGGGCTACACCTTC.

This clone was seen a single time. This rearrangement joins TRBV6-1 to TRBJ2-2, with D perhaps TRBD1 (5 bases). This CDR3 contains 15 residues. Per the germline V gene, CDR1 is MNHNS and CDR2 is SASEGT. Trimming cost V 7 bases and J 4 bases, with 16 bases left between them. CDR3 nucleotide sequence: TGTGCCAGCAAAACCGGTTCAGGGCCCACCGGGGAGCTGTTTTTT. This codes for CASKTGSGPTGELFF.

The gene calls are TRBV7-9 and TRBJ1-5; D gene ambiguous. The CDR3 sequence is 14 residues long. Germline V lookup: CDR1 SEHNR, CDR2 FQNEAQ (reference sequence). V was trimmed by 5 bases and J by 5 bases, leaving 13 bases between them. CDR3: CASSLGLGDQPQHF. In DNA, the CDR3 is TGTGCCAGCAGCCTCGGGTTAGGAGATCAGCCCCAGCATTTT.

The rearrangement links TRBV6-1 to TRBJ2-5; D not certain. Deletions cut 5 bases from V and 5 bases from J, with 6 bases between. The CDR3 consists of 11 residues. Germline V gene sequence: CDR1 MNHNS, CDR2 SASEGT. The CDR3 spells CASSYKETQYF. The CDR3 DNA reads as TGTGCCAGCAGTTACAAGGAGACCCAGTACTTC.

This rearrangement joins TRBV6-5 to TRBJ1-1; D is possibly TRBD1 (6 bases). With 4 bases removed from V and 4 bases from J, the gap between germline ends came to 13 bases. The CDR3 runs 14 residues. CDR1 is MNHEY and CDR2 is SVGAGI in the germline V gene. The CDR3 loop is CASSWNREGTEAFF. CDR3 sequence (DNA): TGTGCCAGCAGTTGGAACAGGGAGGGCACTGAAGCTTTCTTT.

The V call is TRBV2, the J call TRBJ2-7; 7 positions agree with TRBD1. The CDR3 consists of 15 residues. Germline CDR1 SNHLY, CDR2 FYNNEI. V was clipped by 1 base and J by 0 bases; unmatched bases: 3. The DNA of the CDR3 is TGTGCCAGCAGTGAAGACAGGGGTCACTCCTACGAGCAGTACTTC. Protein product: CASSEDRGHSYEQYF.